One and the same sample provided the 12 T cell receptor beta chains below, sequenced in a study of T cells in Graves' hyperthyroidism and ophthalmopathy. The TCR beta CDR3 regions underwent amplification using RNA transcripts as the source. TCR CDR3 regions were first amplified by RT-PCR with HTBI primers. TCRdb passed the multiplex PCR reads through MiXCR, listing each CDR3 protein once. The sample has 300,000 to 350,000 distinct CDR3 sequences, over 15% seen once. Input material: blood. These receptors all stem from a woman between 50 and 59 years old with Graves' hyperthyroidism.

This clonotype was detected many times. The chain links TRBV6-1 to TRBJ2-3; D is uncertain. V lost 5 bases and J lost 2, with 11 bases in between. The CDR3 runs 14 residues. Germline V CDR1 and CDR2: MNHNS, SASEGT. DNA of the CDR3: TGTGCCAGCAGTTCTAGAACAGTCACAGATACGCAGTATTTT. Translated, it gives CASSSRTVTDTQYF.

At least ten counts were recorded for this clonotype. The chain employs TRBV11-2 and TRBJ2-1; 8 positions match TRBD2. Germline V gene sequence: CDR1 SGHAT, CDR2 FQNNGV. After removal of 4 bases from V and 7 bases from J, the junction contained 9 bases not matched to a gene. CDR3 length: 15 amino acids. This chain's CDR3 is CASSSGDGRDNEQFF. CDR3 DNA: TGTGCCAGCAGCTCGGGTGACGGGAGGGATAATGAGCAGTTCTTC.

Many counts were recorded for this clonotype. The CDR3 DNA is TGTGCCAGCAGTCCCCCCCCCGGGGACAGTACGCAGTATTTT. It is translated as CASSPPPGDSTQYF. V is TRBV12-3 or TRBV12-4 and J is TRBJ2-3, with 7 bases lining up with TRBD1. This CDR3 comprises 14 residues. Unmatched junction bases numbered 10, after V lost 5 bases and J lost 8 bases.

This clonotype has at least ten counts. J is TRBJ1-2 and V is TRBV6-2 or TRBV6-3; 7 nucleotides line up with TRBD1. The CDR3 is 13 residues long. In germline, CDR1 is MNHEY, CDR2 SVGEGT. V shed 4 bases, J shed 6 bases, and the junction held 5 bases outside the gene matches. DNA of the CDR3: TGTGCCAGCAGTTCCGGACAGGTTCATGGCTACACCTTC. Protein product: CASSSGQVHGYTF.

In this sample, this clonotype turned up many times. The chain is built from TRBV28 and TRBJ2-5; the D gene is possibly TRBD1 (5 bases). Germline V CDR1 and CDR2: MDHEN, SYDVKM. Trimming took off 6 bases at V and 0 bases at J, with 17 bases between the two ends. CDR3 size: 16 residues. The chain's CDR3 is CASRDDRAGYQETQYF. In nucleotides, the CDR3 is TGTGCCAGCAGGGACGACAGAGCTGGCTACCAAGAGACCCAGTACTTC.

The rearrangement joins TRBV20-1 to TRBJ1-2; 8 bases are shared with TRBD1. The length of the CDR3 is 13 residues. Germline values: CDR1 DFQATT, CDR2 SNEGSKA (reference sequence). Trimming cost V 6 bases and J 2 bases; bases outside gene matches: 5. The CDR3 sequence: CSAKRTGNYGYTF. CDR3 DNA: TGCAGTGCCAAACGGACAGGGAACTATGGCTACACCTTC.

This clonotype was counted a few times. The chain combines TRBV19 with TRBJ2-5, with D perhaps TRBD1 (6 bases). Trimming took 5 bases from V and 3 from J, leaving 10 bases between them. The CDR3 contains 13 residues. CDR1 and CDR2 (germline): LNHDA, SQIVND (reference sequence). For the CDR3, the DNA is TGTGCCAGTAGTCAAACAGGGAAAGAGACCCAGTACTTC. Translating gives CASSQTGKETQYF. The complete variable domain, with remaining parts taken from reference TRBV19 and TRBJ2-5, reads DGGITQSPKYLFRKEGQNVTLSCEQNLNHDAMYWYRQDPGQGLRLIYYSQIVNDFQKGDIAEGYSVSREKKESFPLTVTSAQKNPTAFYLCASSQTGKETQYFGPGTRLLVL.

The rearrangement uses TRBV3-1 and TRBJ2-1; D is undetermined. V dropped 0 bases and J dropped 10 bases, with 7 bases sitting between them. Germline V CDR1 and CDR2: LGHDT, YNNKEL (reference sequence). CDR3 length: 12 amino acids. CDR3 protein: CASSQDPREQFF. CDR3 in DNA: TGTGCCAGCAGCCAAGACCCTCGGGAGCAGTTCTTC.

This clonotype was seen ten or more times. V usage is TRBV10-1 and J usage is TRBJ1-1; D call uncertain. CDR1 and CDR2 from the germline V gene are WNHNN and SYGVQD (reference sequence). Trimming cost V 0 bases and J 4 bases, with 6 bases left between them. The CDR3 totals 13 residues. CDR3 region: CASSESSTTEAFF. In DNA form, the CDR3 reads TGCGCCAGCAGTGAGTCAAGTACCACTGAAGCTTTCTTT.

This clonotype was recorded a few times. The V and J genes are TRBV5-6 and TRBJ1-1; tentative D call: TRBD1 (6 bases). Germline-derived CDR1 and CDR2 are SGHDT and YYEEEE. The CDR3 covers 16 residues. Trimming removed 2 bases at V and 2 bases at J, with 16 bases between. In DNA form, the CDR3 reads TGTGCCAGCAGCTTTGGGGTTGGGGGCCAAAACACTGAAGCTTTCTTT. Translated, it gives CASSFGVGGQNTEAFF. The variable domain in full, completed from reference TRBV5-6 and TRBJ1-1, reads DAGVTQSPTHLIKTRGQQVTLRCSPKSGHDTVSWYQQALGQGPQFIFQYYEEEERQRGNFPDRFSGHQFPNYSSELNVNALLLGDSALYLCASSFGVGGQNTEAFFGQGTRLTVV.

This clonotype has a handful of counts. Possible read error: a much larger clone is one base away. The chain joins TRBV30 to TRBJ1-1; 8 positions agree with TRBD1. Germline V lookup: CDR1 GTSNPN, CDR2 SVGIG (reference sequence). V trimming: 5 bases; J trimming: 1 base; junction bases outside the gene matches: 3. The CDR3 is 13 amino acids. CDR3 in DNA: TGTGCCTGGGAAGGACAGGGGAACACTGAAGCTTTCTTT. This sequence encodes CAWEGQGNTEAFF.

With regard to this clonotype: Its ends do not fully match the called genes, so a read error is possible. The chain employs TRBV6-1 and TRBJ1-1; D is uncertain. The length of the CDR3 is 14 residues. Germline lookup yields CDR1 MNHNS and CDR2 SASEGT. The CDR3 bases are TGTGCCAGCAGAGAAGCTACGGAGAACACTGAAGCTTTCTTT. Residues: CASREATENTEAFF.